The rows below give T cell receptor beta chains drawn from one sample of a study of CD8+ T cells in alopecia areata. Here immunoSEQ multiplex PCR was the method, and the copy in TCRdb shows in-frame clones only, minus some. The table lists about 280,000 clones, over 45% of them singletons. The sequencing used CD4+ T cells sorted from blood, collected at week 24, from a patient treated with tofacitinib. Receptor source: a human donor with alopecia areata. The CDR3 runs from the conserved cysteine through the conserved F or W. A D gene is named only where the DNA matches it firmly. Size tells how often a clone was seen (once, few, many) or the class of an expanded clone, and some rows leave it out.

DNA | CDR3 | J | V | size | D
TGTGCCTGGGCTCGACGGGGGCGGAGCACAGATACGCAGTATTTT | CAWARRGRSTDTQYF | TRBJ2-3 | TRBV30 | . | .
TGTGCCAGCAGTCGGGGGCCTGGGAGGGTTAGTGGCTACACCTTC | CASSRGPGRVSGYTF | TRBJ1-2 | TRBV28 | . | .
TGTGCCAGCGGAAGACAGGTTCCGTCCGGAAACACCATATATTTT | CASGRQVPSGNTIYF | TRBJ1-3 | TRBV7-2 | . | .
TGCAGCGTTGCCGGCAGGGGGCGAAACTATGGCTACACCTTC | CSVAGRGRNYGYTF | TRBJ1-2 | TRBV29-1 | few | TRBD1
TGCAGCGTTGATGGGGGACAGGGGAAGTATGAGCAGTACTTC | CSVDGGQGKYEQYF | TRBJ2-7 | TRBV29-1 | . | TRBD1
TGTGCCAGCAGTGACAGGGCCTCTGGAAACACCATATATTTT | CASSDRASGNTIYF | TRBJ1-3 | TRBV25-1 | . | .
TGCGCCAGCAGCCAAGAGGACTCCGGGATTCAGTACTTC | CASSQEDSGIQYF | TRBJ2-4 | TRBV4-3 | . | .
TGTGCCTGGACTGGTTACAATGAGCAGTTCTTC | CAWTGYNEQFF | TRBJ2-1 | TRBV30 | few | .
TGTGCCTGGAGCGGGGGGCTATCGGATACGCAGTATTTT | CAWSGGLSDTQYF | TRBJ2-3 | TRBV30 | few | .
TGTGCCTCTAATAGGGGCCCGAATGAAAAACTGTTTTTT | CASNRGPNEKLFF | TRBJ1-4 | TRBV6-5 | once | .
TGCAGCGTTGAAGCCGTCCCGGGGGCAGATACGCAGTATTTT | CSVEAVPGADTQYF | TRBJ2-3 | TRBV29-1 | . | .
TGTGCCAGCACGGGTAATCCTCCCAATGAGCAGTTCTTC | CASTGNPPNEQFF | TRBJ2-1 | TRBV6-6 | few | .
TGCAGCGTGGCCCCGGACAGGGCCCCCTACGAGCAGTACTTC | CSVAPDRAPYEQYF | TRBJ2-7 | TRBV29-1 | . | TRBD1
TGTGCCTGGTCAGGCAGTTACAGGAACACTGAAGCTTTCTTT | CAWSGSYRNTEAFF | TRBJ1-1 | TRBV30 | once | .
TGTGCCAGCAGCCCTAGACAAGAAACAGATACGCAGTATTTT | CASSPRQETDTQYF | TRBJ2-3 | TRBV5-4 | . | .
TGTGCCAGCAGCTCCAGACAGGGGGGACAGCAGTTCTTC | CASSSRQGGQQFF | TRBJ2-1 | TRBV5-5 | few | TRBD1
TGTGCCAGCAGTGTGCAGCGGGGGGAGCAAGAGACCCAGTACTTC | CASSVQRGEQETQYF | TRBJ2-5 | TRBV2 | once | TRBD2
TGTGCCAGCAGTCAGGACAGGGGACCCGCTGGTACGCAGTATTTT | CASSQDRGPAGTQYF | TRBJ2-3 | TRBV27 | . | TRBD1
TGTGCCAGCAGCTTGTTCGGGTTAGCCAAAAACATTCAGTACTTC | CASSLFGLAKNIQYF | TRBJ2-4 | TRBV7-2 | . | .
TGTGCCAGCCAGGGACAGGCCCTCTACAATGAGCAGTTCTTC | CASQGQALYNEQFF | TRBJ2-1 | TRBV19 | . | TRBD1
TGTGCCAGCAGTCCCAGCCACACTGAAGCTTTCTTT | CASSPSHTEAFF | TRBJ1-1 | TRBV28 | . | .
TGTGCCAGCAGCTTACGGCCCAATCAGCCCCAGCATTTT | CASSLRPNQPQHF | TRBJ1-5 | TRBV5-6 | . | .
TGCGCCAGCAGCTCCCAAGGAACGGGGCATGGCTACACCTTC | CASSSQGTGHGYTF | TRBJ1-2 | TRBV5-1 | . | .
TGTGCCTGGAGTGTAGGTACTAGCAATCAGCCCCAGCATTTT | CAWSVGTSNQPQHF | TRBJ1-5 | TRBV30 | . | .
TGTGCCTGGAGGCCCGACAGGGGCCCCACTGAAGCTTTCTTT | CAWRPDRGPTEAFF | TRBJ1-1 | TRBV30 | . | TRBD1
TGCGCCAGCAGCTTGGACAGGGACTCCTACGAGCAGTACTTC | CASSLDRDSYEQYF | TRBJ2-7 | TRBV5-1 | . | .
TGCAGCGTTGCGAGCGGCCAAGAGACCCAGTACTTC | CSVASGQETQYF | TRBJ2-5 | TRBV29-1 | once | .
TGTGCCAGCAGCTCTAGCGGGAGAAGCTCCTACAATGAGCAGTTCTTC | CASSSSGRSSYNEQFF | TRBJ2-1 | TRBV7-6 | few | TRBD2
TGTGCCTGGGCAAAATTGGGGTTGGAGACCCAGTACTTC | CAWAKLGLETQYF | TRBJ2-5 | TRBV30 | . | .
TGTGCCAGCAGCTTACACTTGAACACTGAAGCTTTCTTT | CASSLHLNTEAFF | TRBJ1-1 | TRBV5-6 | . | .
TGTGCCAGCAGCTTCGACAGGGAACTCTATGGCTACACCTTC | CASSFDRELYGYTF | TRBJ1-2 | TRBV11-2 | few | TRBD1
TGTGCCAGCAGCTTGGGAGGAAATTTCGAGGAGACCCAGTACTTC | CASSLGGNFEETQYF | TRBJ2-5 | TRBV7-9 | . | .
TGTGCCAGCAGCCGTGGACAGTTCGATAGGAATTCACCCCTCCACTTT | CASSRGQFDRNSPLHF | TRBJ1-6 | TRBV5-4 | . | .
TGTGCCAGCAGCCTGGGACTAGCGCGGGGGTACAATGAGCAGTTCTTC | CASSLGLARGYNEQFF | TRBJ2-1 | TRBV7-2 | . | TRBD2
TGCGCCAGCAGCCAGGGGGAGGCCGAAAACTATGGCTACACCTTC | CASSQGEAENYGYTF | TRBJ1-2 | TRBV4-1 | . | .
TGTGCCAGCAGCACAGGAGCCTACGAGCAGTACTTC | CASSTGAYEQYF | TRBJ2-7 | TRBV7-2 | . | .
TGTGCCAGCAGTCGAAATGGCGGTCAGCCCCAGCATTTT | CASSRNGGQPQHF | TRBJ1-5 | TRBV2 | . | .
TGTGCCAGCAGCTTGGACAGGAGTGGCGAGCAGTACTTC | CASSLDRSGEQYF | TRBJ2-7 | TRBV5-4 | . | .
TGCAGTGGTGGAGGGAGGGGAAAAGCTTTCTTT | CSGGGRGKAFF | TRBJ1-1 | TRBV20-1 | . | .
TGTGCCAGTAGATTTGGACAGGGCAATCAGCCCCAGCATTTT | CASRFGQGNQPQHF | TRBJ1-5 | TRBV19 | . | TRBD1
TGTGCTAGCAGCTTACAGGGTTCCACAGATACGCAGTATTTT | CASSLQGSTDTQYF | TRBJ2-3 | TRBV7-7 | . | .
TGTGCCAGCAGCTTACAGGGGGCCGGTCAGCCCCAGCATTTT | CASSLQGAGQPQHF | TRBJ1-5 | TRBV7-9 | . | TRBD1